This T cell receptor beta chain was found in a study of CD8 T cells in ankylosing spondylitis. Many counts were recorded for this clonotype. Its antigen is currently unknown. The ends were cut back, 0 bases at V and 4 bases at J, with 8 bases in the middle. The germline CDR1 and CDR2 sequences are SGDLS and YYNGEE. The CDR3 spans 14 residues. Overall study results and limits: Prior literature has documented some motif variants in synovial fluid and blood from reactive arthritis. Matched ankylosing spondylitis synovial fluid reportedly contained a significantly enriched population of disease-linked clones.

One entry per CDR3 protein results from TCRdb running MiXCR on the 5' RACE reads. The sample lists about 5,700 distinct CDR3 sequences, around 2.3% occurring once. The receptor comes from a male donor with ankylosing spondylitis or in good health (not recorded which). The sample consisted of blood, either unsorted or a sorted T cell fraction (not recorded which). The chain employs TRBV9 and TRBJ2-1, with D unclear. The CDR3, as DNA: TGTGCCAGCAGCGTAGGCTCGCAGTACAATGAGCAGTTCTTC. Its translation: CASSVGSQYNEQFF. Using reference TRBV9 and TRBJ2-1 for the parts outside the CDR3, the full variable domain is DSGVTQTPKHLITATGQRVTLRCSPRSGDLSVYWYQQSLDQGLQFLIQYYNGEERAKGNILERFSAQQFPDLHSELNLSSLELGDSALYFCASSVGSQYNEQFFGPGTRLTVL.